This T cell receptor (beta chain) emerged from a study of blood T cell repertoires in COVID-19. CDR3 length: 15 residues. TCRdb's copy holds only in-frame clones and misses some; the assay was immunoSEQ multiplex PCR. The table shows about 100,000 clones, with about 83% occurring only once. The sequencing input was peripheral blood. This TCR was sampled from a human donor in a cohort sampled during active COVID-19. The V and J genes are TRBV21-1 and TRBJ1-2; the DNA was not compared with TRBD1, the D call given in the table. TRBV21-1 is listed as a pseudogene. The CDR3 region has the DNA TGTGCCAGCAGCAAAGCGCCTAACAGGGGTTATGGCTACACCTTC. This codes for CASSKAPNRGYGYTF.